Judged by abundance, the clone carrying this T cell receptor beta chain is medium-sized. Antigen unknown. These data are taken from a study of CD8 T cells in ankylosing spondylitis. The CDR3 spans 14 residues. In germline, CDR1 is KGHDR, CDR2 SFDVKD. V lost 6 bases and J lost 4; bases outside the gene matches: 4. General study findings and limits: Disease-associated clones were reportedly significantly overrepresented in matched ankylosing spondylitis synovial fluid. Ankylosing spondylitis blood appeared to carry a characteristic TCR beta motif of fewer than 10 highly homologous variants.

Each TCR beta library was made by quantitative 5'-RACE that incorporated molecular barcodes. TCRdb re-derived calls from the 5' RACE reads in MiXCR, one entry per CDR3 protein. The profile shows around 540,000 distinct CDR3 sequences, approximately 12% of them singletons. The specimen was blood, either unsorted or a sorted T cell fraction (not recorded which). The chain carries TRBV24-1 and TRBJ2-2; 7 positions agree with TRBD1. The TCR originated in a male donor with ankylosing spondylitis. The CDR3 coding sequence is TGTGCCACCAGTCGGACAGGTGGCACCGGGGAGCTGTTTTTT. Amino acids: CATSRTGGTGELFF.